These T cell receptor beta chains were read from a single sample in a study of control samples from healthy donors and cancer patients. TCRdb's copy holds only in-frame clones and misses some; the assay was immunoSEQ multiplex PCR. The sample shows about 60,000 clones, roughly 85% of them seen only once. Sequenced material: blood. These receptors all come from a man aged 40-49 years in good health. The CDR3 runs from the conserved cysteine through the conserved F or W. D genes are given only for firm matches. A clone size is listed for some rows: how often the clone was seen (once, few, many), or a class if it is expanded.

D gene: -; J gene: TRBJ2-3; V gene: TRBV3-1/TRBV3-2; clone size: -; CDR3 DNA: TGTGCCAGCAGCCCTGGGGGGGGGCGGGCAGATACGCAGTATTTT; CDR3 protein: CASSPGGGRADTQYF
D gene: -; J gene: TRBJ1-1; V gene: TRBV6-5; clone size: -; CDR3 DNA: TGTGCCAGCAGGGGTGGGCGGCCGAACACTGAAGCTTTCTTT; CDR3 protein: CASRGGRPNTEAFF
D gene: -; J gene: TRBJ2-3; V gene: TRBV7-2; clone size: -; CDR3 DNA: TGTGCCAGCAGCTTCCTCAGGGGTGCAGATACGCAGTATTTT; CDR3 protein: CASSFLRGADTQYF
D gene: TRBD1; J gene: TRBJ1-5; V gene: TRBV25-1; clone size: -; CDR3 DNA: TGTGCCAGCAGTGGGGGGGTTGGGGACAGCAGCAATCAGCCCCAGCATTTT; CDR3 protein: CASSGGVGDSSNQPQHF
D gene: TRBD2; J gene: TRBJ2-5; V gene: TRBV29-1; clone size: -; CDR3 DNA: TGCAGCGTGGGAGCGGGGGGAGGGGAGACCCAGTACTTC; CDR3 protein: CSVGAGGGETQYF
D gene: TRBD1; J gene: TRBJ1-6; V gene: TRBV4-3; clone size: -; CDR3 DNA: TGCGCCAGCAGCCAAGATTGGGACAGGGGTTCACCCCTCCACTTT; CDR3 protein: CASSQDWDRGSPLHF
D gene: TRBD1; J gene: TRBJ2-7; V gene: TRBV3-1/TRBV3-2; clone size: -; CDR3 DNA: TGTGCCAGCAGCCTGGACAGGGGAGTCGGCGAGCAGTACTTC; CDR3 protein: CASSLDRGVGEQYF
D gene: -; J gene: TRBJ1-6; V gene: TRBV6-5; clone size: -; CDR3 DNA: TGTGCCAGCAGCGGTGATAATTCACCCCTCCACTTT; CDR3 protein: CASSGDNSPLHF
D gene: -; J gene: TRBJ2-1; V gene: TRBV6-6; clone size: -; CDR3 DNA: TGTGCCAGCACGCAACTAATCGAGGGCGGGAATGAGCAGTTCTTC; CDR3 protein: CASTQLIEGGNEQFF
D gene: TRBD2; J gene: TRBJ2-2; V gene: TRBV30; clone size: once; CDR3 DNA: TGTGCCTGGAGTGTACGGAGTCTAGCGGGATTCCGCACCGGGGAGCTGTTTTTT; CDR3 protein: CAWSVRSLAGFRTGELFF
D gene: -; J gene: TRBJ1-4; V gene: TRBV3-1/TRBV3-2; clone size: -; CDR3 DNA: TGTGCCAGCAGCCAAGATTTTCAGGATATCCGAAAACTGTTTTTT; CDR3 protein: CASSQDFQDIRKLFF
D gene: TRBD1; J gene: TRBJ2-6; V gene: TRBV5-6; clone size: -; CDR3 DNA: TGTGCCAGCAGCTTTCTACAGGGGGCAGGGACTGGGGCCAACGTCCTGACTTTC; CDR3 protein: CASSFLQGAGTGANVLTF
D gene: -; J gene: TRBJ1-2; V gene: TRBV11-3; clone size: -; CDR3 DNA: TGTGCCAGCGGTGGATGGGGGAACTATGGCTACACCTTC; CDR3 protein: CASGGWGNYGYTF
D gene: TRBD2; J gene: TRBJ2-1; V gene: TRBV5-1; clone size: -; CDR3 DNA: TGCGCCAGCAGCTTACTACTAGCGGCAAACTACAATGAGCAGTTCTTC; CDR3 protein: CASSLLLAANYNEQFF
D gene: TRBD1; J gene: TRBJ2-7; V gene: TRBV28; clone size: -; CDR3 DNA: TGTGCCAGCAGTTTAAAGGTAGGGACAGGCGATTACGAGCAGTACTTC; CDR3 protein: CASSLKVGTGDYEQYF
D gene: -; J gene: TRBJ2-5; V gene: TRBV13; clone size: -; CDR3 DNA: TGTGCCAGCAGCCCTCCCGACTATCAAGAGACCCAGTACTTC; CDR3 protein: CASSPPDYQETQYF
D gene: TRBD1; J gene: TRBJ2-2; V gene: TRBV25-1; clone size: -; CDR3 DNA: TGTGCCAGCACCCCTGGACAGGACGCAGCCGGGGAGCTGTTTTTT; CDR3 protein: CASTPGQDAAGELFF
D gene: -; J gene: TRBJ1-1; V gene: TRBV3-1/TRBV3-2; clone size: -; CDR3 DNA: TGTGCCAGCAGCCAAGCGGCGGCCTGGAACACTGAAGCTTTCTTT; CDR3 protein: CASSQAAAWNTEAFF
D gene: -; J gene: TRBJ1-4; V gene: TRBV9; clone size: -; CDR3 DNA: TGTGCCAGCAGCGGGAACCGGGACCGTGCTAATGAAAAACTGTTTTTT; CDR3 protein: CASSGNRDRANEKLFF
D gene: -; J gene: TRBJ2-3; V gene: TRBV27; clone size: -; CDR3 DNA: TGTGCCAGCAGTCTGGGGGATCTACGGGGAGAGACGCAGTATTTT; CDR3 protein: CASSLGDLRGETQYF
D gene: -; J gene: TRBJ2-7; V gene: TRBV11-2; clone size: -; CDR3 DNA: TGTGCCAGCAGCTTAGAGAATAGAGGGATAGGAGAGCAGTACTTC; CDR3 protein: CASSLENRGIGEQYF
D gene: TRBD1; J gene: TRBJ1-6; V gene: TRBV7-2; clone size: -; CDR3 DNA: TGTGCCAGCAGCTTAACCCGACAGGGTGGTAATTCACCCCTCCACTTT; CDR3 protein: CASSLTRQGGNSPLHF
D gene: TRBD1; J gene: TRBJ2-6; V gene: TRBV30; clone size: -; CDR3 DNA: TGTGCCTGGATGGGGACAGGGCTTTTTTCTGGGGCCAACGTCCTGACTTTC; CDR3 protein: CAWMGTGLFSGANVLTF
D gene: -; J gene: TRBJ2-3; V gene: TRBV28; clone size: -; CDR3 DNA: TGTGCCAGCAGCCAACTCGGGGCTAGCACAGATACGCAGTATTTT; CDR3 protein: CASSQLGASTDTQYF
D gene: TRBD1; J gene: TRBJ2-5; V gene: TRBV5-6; clone size: -; CDR3 DNA: TGTGCCAGCAGCCCGCGGGACAGGGGCCAAGAGACCCAGTACTTC; CDR3 protein: CASSPRDRGQETQYF
D gene: -; J gene: TRBJ1-3; V gene: TRBV7-2; clone size: -; CDR3 DNA: TGTGCCAGCAGCTTAGGTCTGGATCGCAGAAACACCATATATTTT; CDR3 protein: CASSLGLDRRNTIYF
D gene: -; J gene: TRBJ2-7; V gene: TRBV11-2; clone size: -; CDR3 DNA: TGTGCCAGCAGCCTCACGGGTTTCTACGAGCAGTACTTC; CDR3 protein: CASSLTGFYEQYF
D gene: TRBD2; J gene: TRBJ2-1; V gene: TRBV7-9; clone size: -; CDR3 DNA: TGTGCCAGCACCGCAGACTGGCGGGGGGGCGGGGCCTACAATGAGCAGTTCTTC; CDR3 protein: CASTADWRGGGAYNEQFF